A selection of T cell receptor beta chains follows, all from one sample in a study of blood T cell repertoires in COVID-19. Data came from immunoSEQ multiplex PCR; TCRdb stores just in-frame clones and leaves some out. The sample holds some 400,000 clones, 90% to 95% seen once. The source material was PBMCs or T cells enriched from blood (not recorded which). Receptors originate from a woman aged 40 to 50 who had been exposed to COVID-19. The conserved cysteine and the conserved F or W are not part of the CDR3 here. Rows give clone size only sometimes, using once, few, many, or a class for an expanded clone.

cdr3_length,v_call,clone_size,cdr3_aa
11,TRBV12-3/TRBV12-4,-,ASTPGLHYGYT
14,TRBV18,-,ASSPRERGPQGTQY
13,TRBV7-3,-,ASSLNRGLSDTQY
12,TRBV6-5,-,ASRGLGLYNEQF
11,TRBV12-3/TRBV12-4,-,ASSLYTDNEQF
13,TRBV3-1/TRBV3-2,-,ASSHDSVSNQPQH
12,TRBV6-2/TRBV6-3,-,ASSRQTGTTEAF
15,TRBV7-2,-,ASSLVGQGFKGYEQY
10,TRBV28,-,ASSPPGYEQY
12,TRBV3-1/TRBV3-2,-,ASSPRGFDYGYT
10,TRBV29-1,-,SVESVYNEQF
11,TRBV5-1,-,ASSSEGEEKLF
13,TRBV29-1,-,SGYKAGTLNTEAF
13,TRBV30,-,AWSVGGGMRSPLH
14,TRBV6-5,-,ASSYSAGSSGNTIY
13,TRBV5-1,-,ASSEQPPTNEKLF
10,TRBV7-9,-,ASSLGGYGYT
11,TRBV6-5,-,ASRQGGTGELF
13,TRBV5-4,-,ASSLQGGSREKLF
13,TRBV19,-,ASSEAGTGQGEQY
11,TRBV10-2,-,ASSDTAYYEQY
11,TRBV7-8,-,ASSLGASQGYT
12,TRBV15,-,ATSSGDSNQPQH
11,TRBV2,-,ASSSTRGETQY
13,TRBV24-1,once,ATSDPSGGTGELF
13,TRBV4-3,-,ASSQLAGGYYEQY
14,TRBV2,-,ASRRQGAATNQPQH
11,TRBV19,-,ASSPDRASPLH
12,TRBV25-1,-,ASRNVGASYEQY
13,TRBV24-1,once,ATSDSSAPLSEQF
11,TRBV11-2,-,ASRGQGQETQY
14,TRBV7-8,once,ASSLDLGGGYNEQF
13,TRBV11-1,once,ASSSSGRGSYEQY
12,TRBV2,few,ASSDAGLMGGYT
13,TRBV18,-,ASSPGQGPNEKLF
13,TRBV5-1,few,ASSLAGGNTGELF
12,TRBV2,-,ASSEESGNQPQH
16,TRBV7-2,-,ASSGSGVETGRRYEQY
16,TRBV6-1,-,ASSEIKGASTYNSPLH
10,TRBV15,-,ATTAGAGKLF
11,TRBV30,-,AWSLWQGDGYT